This T cell receptor beta chain was retrieved from a study of cytomegalovirus exposure and HLA in healthy donors. Amplification used 60 Vbeta primers and 13 Jbeta primers. Some clones are missing from TCRdb's copy, which holds only in-frame ones; the method was immunoSEQ multiplex PCR. This sample has 60,000 to 70,000 clones, with 68% found just once. The CDR3 spans 14 residues. Trimming cost V 6 bases and J 3 bases; bases outside gene matches: 9. The V gene's germline CDR1 is SQVTM and CDR2 ANQGSEA. The sequencing input was PBMCs. This chain connects TRBV29-1 to TRBJ2-7; 9 nucleotides agree with TRBD2. This TCR derives from a woman aged 25-40 years in good health and CMV-seronegative. The CDR3 spells CSVPTSGEIYEQYF. The CDR3 region has the DNA TGCAGCGTCCCGACTAGCGGAGAAATCTACGAGCAGTACTTC.